Reported below is one T cell receptor beta chain. The antigen is not known. The table came from immunoSEQ multiplex PCR; TCRdb's copy has only in-frame clones and leaves some out. The table shows tens of thousands of clones, with about 88% occurring only once. The CDR3 loop spans 14 amino acids. V gave up 10 bases and J gave up 3 bases; unmatched junction bases: 8. The V gene's germline CDR1 is ENHRY and CDR2 SYGVKD. The data belong to a study of T cell responses to AZD1222 COVID-19 vaccine. Overall study results and limits: White British ancestry dominated among donors, who included more females, and clonal diversity was possibly underestimated. The reported proportion of spike-specific TCRs targeting unmutated variant regions was nearly half.

Pooled together were second doses at about 4 or about 12 weeks. The sample was peripheral blood, taken 28 days after the second AZD1222 dose. The gene calls are TRBV10-3 and TRBJ2-3, with 9 positions matching TRBD1. This TCR was recovered from an adult who received the AZD1222 COVID-19 vaccine. CDR3: CATSGGQGTDTQYF. The CDR3 DNA reads as TGTGCCACCTCGGGAGGACAGGGGACAGATACGCAGTATTTT.